This T cell receptor (beta chain) was recorded in a study of memory CD4+ T cells and cytomegalovirus serostatus. Single viable CD3+CD4+CD8-CD45RO+ cells were sorted as the memory CD4+ T cells. Serostatus was set by detecting CMV pp150, pp28, p38, p52 IgG. Germline trimming cut 2 bases from V and 1 base from J; bases unmatched to any gene: 3. Looked up from germline, CDR1 is MDHEN and CDR2 is SYDVKM. This CDR3 comprises 16 residues. The repertoire was sequenced with immunoSEQ multiplex PCR; TCRdb's copy has only in-frame clones and lacks some. The sample includes around 49,000 clones, roughly 80% seen only once; the top ten take 0.67%.

The clonotype originates from an adult in good health and CMV-seronegative. Material: memory CD4+ T cells from blood. This chain links TRBV28 with TRBJ2-7; 12 bases map to TRBD2. CDR3: CASSLTSGRRSYEQYF. CDR3 DNA sequence: TGTGCCAGCAGTTTAACTAGCGGGAGGAGGTCCTACGAGCAGTACTTC.